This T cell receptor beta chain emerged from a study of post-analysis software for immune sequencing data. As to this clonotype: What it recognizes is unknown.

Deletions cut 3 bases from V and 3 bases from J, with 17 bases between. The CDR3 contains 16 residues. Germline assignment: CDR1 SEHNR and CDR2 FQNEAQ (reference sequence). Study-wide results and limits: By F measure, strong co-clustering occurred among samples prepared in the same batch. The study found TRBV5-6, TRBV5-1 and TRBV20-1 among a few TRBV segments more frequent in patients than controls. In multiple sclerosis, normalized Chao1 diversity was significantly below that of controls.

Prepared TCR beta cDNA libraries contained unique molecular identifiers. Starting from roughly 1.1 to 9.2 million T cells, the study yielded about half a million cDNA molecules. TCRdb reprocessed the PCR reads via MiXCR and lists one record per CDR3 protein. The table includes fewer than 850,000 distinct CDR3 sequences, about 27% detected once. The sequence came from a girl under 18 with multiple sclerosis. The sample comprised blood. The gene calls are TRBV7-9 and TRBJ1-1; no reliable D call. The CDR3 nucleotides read TGTGCCAGCAGCTTCCGCTTAAGGGTGAGGGACACTGAAGCTTTCTTT. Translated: CASSFRLRVRDTEAFF.